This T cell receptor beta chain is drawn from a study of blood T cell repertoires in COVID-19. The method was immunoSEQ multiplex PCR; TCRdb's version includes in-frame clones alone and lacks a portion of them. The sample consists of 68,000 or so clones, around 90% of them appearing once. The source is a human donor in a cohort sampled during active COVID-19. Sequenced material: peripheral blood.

The CDR3 protein is CASSPAGTGVGEAFF. The CDR3 DNA is TGTGCCAGCAGCCCAGCCGGGACAGGGGTGGGTGAAGCTTTCTTT. This sequence joins TRBV27 and TRBJ1-1, with TRBD1 matching 10 bases. CDR1 and CDR2 from the germline V gene are MNHEY and SMNVEV (reference sequence). The CDR3 extends over 15 amino acids. The J segment lost 7 bases and the V segment lost 6 bases, leaving 11 bases of the junction unmatched.